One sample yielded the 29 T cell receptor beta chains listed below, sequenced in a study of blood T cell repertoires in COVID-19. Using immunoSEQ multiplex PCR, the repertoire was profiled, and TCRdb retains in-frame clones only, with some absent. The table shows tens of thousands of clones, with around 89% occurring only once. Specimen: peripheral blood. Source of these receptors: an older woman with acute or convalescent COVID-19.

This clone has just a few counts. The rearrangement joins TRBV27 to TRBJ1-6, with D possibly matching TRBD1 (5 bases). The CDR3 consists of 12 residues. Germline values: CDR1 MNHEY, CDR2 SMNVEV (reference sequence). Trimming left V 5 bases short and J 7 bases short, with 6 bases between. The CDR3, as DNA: TGTGCCAGCAGTGGGGCGAATTCACCCCTCCACTTT. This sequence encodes CASSGANSPLHF.

The CDR3 coding sequence is TGCGCCAGCAGCTTATCAACTTACACCGGGGAGCTGTTTTTT. The encoded protein is CASSLSTYTGELFF. V usage is TRBV5-1 and J usage is TRBJ2-2, with D unclear. The CDR3 is made up of 14 amino acids. The germline V and J ends were trimmed by 2 bases and 3 bases, with 8 bases remaining between them. The germline V gene has CDR1 SGHRS and CDR2 YFSETQ. Complete variable domain (other parts from reference TRBV5-1 and TRBJ2-2): KAGVTQTPRYLIKTRGQQVTLSCSPISGHRSVSWYQQTPGQGLQFLFEYFSETQRNKGNFPGRFSGRQFSNSRSEMNVSTLELGDSALYLCASSLSTYTGELFFGEGSRLTVL.

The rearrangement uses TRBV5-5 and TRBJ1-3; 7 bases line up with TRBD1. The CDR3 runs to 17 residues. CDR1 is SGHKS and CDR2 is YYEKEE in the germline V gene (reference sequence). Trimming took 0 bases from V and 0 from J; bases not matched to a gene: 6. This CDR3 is CASSLGQGFYSGNTIYF. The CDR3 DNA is TGTGCCAGCAGCTTGGGACAGGGATTCTACTCTGGAAACACCATATATTTT. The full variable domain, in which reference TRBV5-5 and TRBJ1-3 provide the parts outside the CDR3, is DAGVTQSPTHLIKTRGQQVTLRCSPISGHKSVSWYQQVLGQGPQFIFQYYEKEERGRGNFPDRFSARQFPNYSSELNVNALLLGDSALYLCASSLGQGFYSGNTIYFGEGSWLTVV.

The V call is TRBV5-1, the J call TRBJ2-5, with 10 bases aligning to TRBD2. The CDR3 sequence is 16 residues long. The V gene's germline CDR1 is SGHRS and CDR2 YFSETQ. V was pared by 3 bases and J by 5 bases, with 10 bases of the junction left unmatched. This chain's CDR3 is CASSSGDLAGAETQYF. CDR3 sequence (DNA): TGCGCCAGCAGCTCGGGGGACCTAGCGGGGGCGGAGACCCAGTACTTC.

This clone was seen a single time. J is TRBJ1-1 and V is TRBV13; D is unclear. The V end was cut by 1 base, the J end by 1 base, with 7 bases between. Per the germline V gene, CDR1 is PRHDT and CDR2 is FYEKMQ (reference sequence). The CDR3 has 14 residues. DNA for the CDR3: TGTGCCAGCAGCTTAGCTAGTACGAACACTGAAGCTTTCTTT. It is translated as CASSLASTNTEAFF.

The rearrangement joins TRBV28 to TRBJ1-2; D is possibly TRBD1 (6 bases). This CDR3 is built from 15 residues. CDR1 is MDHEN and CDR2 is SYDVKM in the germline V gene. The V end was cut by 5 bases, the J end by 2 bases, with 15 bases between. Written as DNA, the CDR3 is TGTGCCAGCAGTAAACAGGGTTCGGTGAACTATGGCTACACCTTC. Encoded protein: CASSKQGSVNYGYTF.

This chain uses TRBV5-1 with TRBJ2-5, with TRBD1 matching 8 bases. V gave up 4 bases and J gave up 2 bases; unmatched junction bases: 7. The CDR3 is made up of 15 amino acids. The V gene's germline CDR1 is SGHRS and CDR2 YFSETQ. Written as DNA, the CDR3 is TGCGCCAGCAGCCCTGGACAGGGTACACAAGAGACCCAGTACTTC. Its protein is CASSPGQGTQETQYF.

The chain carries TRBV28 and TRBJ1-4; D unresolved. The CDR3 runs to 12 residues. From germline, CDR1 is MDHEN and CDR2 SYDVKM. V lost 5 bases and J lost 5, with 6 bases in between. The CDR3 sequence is CASSSRNEKLFF. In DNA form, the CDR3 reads TGTGCCAGCAGTAGCAGGAATGAAAAACTGTTTTTT.

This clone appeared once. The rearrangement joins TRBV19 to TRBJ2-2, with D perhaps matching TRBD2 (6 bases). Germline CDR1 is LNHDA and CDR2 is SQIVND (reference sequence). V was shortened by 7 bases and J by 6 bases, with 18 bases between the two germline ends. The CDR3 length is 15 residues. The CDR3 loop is CASIDNLWGAGELFF. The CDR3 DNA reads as TGTGCCAGTATCGACAATCTATGGGGGGCCGGGGAGCTGTTTTTT.

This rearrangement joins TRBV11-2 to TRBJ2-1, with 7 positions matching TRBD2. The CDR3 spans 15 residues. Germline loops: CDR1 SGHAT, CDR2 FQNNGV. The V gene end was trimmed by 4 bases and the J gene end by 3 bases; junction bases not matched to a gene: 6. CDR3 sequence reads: CASSSLRTSYNEQFF. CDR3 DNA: TGTGCCAGCAGCTCCCTCCGGACTAGCTACAATGAGCAGTTCTTC.

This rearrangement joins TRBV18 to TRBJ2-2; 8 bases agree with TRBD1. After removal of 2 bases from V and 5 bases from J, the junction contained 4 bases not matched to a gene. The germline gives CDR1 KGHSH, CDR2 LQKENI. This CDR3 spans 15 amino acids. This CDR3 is CASSPATGDTGELFF. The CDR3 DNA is TGTGCCAGCTCACCAGCGACAGGGGATACCGGGGAGCTGTTTTTT.

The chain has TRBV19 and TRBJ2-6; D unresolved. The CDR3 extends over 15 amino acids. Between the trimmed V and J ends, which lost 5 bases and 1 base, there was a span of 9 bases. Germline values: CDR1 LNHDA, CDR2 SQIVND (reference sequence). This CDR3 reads CASSSGSSGANVLTF. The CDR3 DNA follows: TGTGCCAGTAGTTCCGGGTCTTCTGGGGCCAACGTCCTGACTTTC.

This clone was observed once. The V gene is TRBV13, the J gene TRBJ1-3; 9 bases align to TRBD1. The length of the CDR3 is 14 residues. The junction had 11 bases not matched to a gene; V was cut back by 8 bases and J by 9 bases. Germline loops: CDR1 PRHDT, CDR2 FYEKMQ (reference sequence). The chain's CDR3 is CASCYGQGIGTIYF. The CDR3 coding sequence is TGTGCCAGCTGCTACGGACAGGGGATTGGCACCATATATTTT.

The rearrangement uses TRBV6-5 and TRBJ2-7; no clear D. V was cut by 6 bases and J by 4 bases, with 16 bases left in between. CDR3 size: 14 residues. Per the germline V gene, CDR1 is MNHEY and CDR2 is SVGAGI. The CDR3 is CASSTLFGDYEQYV. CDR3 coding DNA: TGTGCCAGCAGCACCCTGTTCGGAGATTACGAGCAGTACGTC.

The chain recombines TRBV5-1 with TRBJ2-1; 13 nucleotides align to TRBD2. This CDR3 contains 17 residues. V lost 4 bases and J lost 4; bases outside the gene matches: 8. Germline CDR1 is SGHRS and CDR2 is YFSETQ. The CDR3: CASSILAGGLGYNEQFF. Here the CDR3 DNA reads TGCGCCAGCAGCATACTAGCGGGGGGGCTCGGGTACAATGAGCAGTTCTTC.

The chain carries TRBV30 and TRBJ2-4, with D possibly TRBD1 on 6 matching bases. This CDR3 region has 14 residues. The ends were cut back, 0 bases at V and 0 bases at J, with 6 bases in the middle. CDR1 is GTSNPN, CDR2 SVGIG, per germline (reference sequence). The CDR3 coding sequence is TGTGCCTGGAGTGTACAGGGAGCCAAAAACATTCAGTACTTC. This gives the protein CAWSVQGAKNIQYF. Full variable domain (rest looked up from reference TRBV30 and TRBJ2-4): SQTIHQWPATLVQPVGSPLSLECTVEGTSNPNLYWYRQAAGRGLQLLFYSVGIGQISSEVPQNLSASRPQDRQFILSSKKLLLSDSGFYLCAWSVQGAKNIQYFGAGTRLSVL.

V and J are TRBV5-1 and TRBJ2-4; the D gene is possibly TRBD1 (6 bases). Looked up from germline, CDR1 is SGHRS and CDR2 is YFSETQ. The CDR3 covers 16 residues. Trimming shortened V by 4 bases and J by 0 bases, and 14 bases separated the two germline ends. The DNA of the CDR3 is TGCGCCAGCAGCGTAACAGGGCTTCTAGCCAAAAACATTCAGTACTTC. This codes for CASSVTGLLAKNIQYF. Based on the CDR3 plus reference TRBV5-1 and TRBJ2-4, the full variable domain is KAGVTQTPRYLIKTRGQQVTLSCSPISGHRSVSWYQQTPGQGLQFLFEYFSETQRNKGNFPGRFSGRQFSNSRSEMNVSTLELGDSALYLCASSVTGLLAKNIQYFGAGTRLSVL.

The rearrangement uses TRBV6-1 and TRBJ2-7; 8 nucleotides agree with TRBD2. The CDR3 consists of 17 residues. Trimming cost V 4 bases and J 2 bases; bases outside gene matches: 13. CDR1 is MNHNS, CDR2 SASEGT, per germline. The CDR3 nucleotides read TGTGCCAGCAGTGGGCCCAGCGGGAGCGGTTATCCCTACGAGCAGTACGTC. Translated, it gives CASSGPSGSGYPYEQYV.

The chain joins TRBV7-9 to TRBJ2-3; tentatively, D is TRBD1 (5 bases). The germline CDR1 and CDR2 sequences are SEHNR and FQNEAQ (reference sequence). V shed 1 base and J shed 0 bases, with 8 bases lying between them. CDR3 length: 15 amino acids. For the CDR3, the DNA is TGTGCCAGCAGCTTAGGCAGGGATAGCACAGATACGCAGTATTTT. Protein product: CASSLGRDSTDTQYF.

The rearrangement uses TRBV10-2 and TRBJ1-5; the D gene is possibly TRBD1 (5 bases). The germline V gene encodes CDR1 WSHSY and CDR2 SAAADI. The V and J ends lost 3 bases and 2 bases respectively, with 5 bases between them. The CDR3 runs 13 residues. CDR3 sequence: CASSDRGNQPQHF. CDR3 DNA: TGCGCCAGCAGTGACAGGGGCAATCAGCCCCAGCATTTT.

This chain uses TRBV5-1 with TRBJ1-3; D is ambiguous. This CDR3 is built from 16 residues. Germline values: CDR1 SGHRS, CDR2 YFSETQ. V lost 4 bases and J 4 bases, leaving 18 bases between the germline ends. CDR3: CASSQTPTLTGNTIYF. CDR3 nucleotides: TGCGCCAGCAGCCAGACGCCGACTCTAACAGGAAACACCATATATTTT.

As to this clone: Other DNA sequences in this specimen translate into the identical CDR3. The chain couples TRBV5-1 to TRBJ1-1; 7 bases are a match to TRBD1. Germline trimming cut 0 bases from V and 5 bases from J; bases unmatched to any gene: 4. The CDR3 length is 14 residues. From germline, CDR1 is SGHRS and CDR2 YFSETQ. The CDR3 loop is CASSLGQGRTEAFF. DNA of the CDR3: TGCGCCAGCAGCTTGGGACAGGGCCGAACTGAAGCTTTCTTT.

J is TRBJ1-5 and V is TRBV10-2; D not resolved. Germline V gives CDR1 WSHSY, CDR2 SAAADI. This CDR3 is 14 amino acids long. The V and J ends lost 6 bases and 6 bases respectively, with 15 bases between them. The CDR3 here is CASSAPDMTQPQHF. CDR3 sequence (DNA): TGCGCCAGCAGCGCCCCCGACATGACTCAGCCCCAGCATTTT.

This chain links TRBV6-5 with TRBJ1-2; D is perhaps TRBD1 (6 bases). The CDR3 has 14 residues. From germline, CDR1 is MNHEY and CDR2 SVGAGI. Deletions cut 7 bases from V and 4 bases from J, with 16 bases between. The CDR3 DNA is TGTGCCAGCAAAATAATGGACAGTACCTATGGCTACACCTTC. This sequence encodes CASKIMDSTYGYTF.

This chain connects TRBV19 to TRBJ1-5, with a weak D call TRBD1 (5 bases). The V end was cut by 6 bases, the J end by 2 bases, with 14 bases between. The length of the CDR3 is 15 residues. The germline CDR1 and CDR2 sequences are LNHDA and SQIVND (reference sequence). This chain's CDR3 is CASRADTGGNQPQHF. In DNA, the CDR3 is TGTGCCAGTAGGGCTGACACAGGCGGCAATCAGCCCCAGCATTTT. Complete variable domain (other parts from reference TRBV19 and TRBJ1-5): DGGITQSPKYLFRKEGQNVTLSCEQNLNHDAMYWYRQDPGQGLRLIYYSQIVNDFQKGDIAEGYSVSREKKESFPLTVTSAQKNPTAFYLCASRADTGGNQPQHFGDGTRLSIL.

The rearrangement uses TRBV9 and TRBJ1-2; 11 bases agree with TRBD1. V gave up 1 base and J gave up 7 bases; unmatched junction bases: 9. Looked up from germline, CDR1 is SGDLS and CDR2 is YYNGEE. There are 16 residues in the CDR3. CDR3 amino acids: CASSVTTGQGAFGYTF. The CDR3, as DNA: TGTGCCAGCAGCGTAACTACTGGACAGGGGGCGTTTGGCTACACCTTC.

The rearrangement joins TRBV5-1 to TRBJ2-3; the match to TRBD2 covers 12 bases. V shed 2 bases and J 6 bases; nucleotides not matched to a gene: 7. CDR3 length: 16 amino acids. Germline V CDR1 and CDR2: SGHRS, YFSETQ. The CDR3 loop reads CASSFILAGGGDTQYF. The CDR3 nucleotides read TGCGCCAGCAGCTTTATACTAGCGGGGGGAGGCGATACGCAGTATTTT.

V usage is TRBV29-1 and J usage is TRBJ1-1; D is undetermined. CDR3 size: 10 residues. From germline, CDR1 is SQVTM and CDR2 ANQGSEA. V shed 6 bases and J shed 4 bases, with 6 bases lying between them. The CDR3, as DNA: TGCAGCGTCCGTCGCACTGAAGCTTTCTTT. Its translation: CSVRRTEAFF.

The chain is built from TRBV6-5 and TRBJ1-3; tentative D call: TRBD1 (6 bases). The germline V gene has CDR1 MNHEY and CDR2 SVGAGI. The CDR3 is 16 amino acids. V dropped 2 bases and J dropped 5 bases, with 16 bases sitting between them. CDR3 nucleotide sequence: TGTGCCAGCAGTTACAGGGCAGGGGCGCGGAGAAACACCATATATTTT. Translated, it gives CASSYRAGARRNTIYF.